The clone carrying this TCR beta chain was seen only once. After removal of 0 bases from V and 0 bases from J, the junction contained 6 bases not matched to a gene. The CDR3 runs to 16 residues. Germline loops: CDR1 SGHRS, CDR2 YFSETQ. The sample originates from a study of OX40 agonist ivuxolimab in advanced cancers. Sequencing was performed with immunoSEQ multiplex PCR; in TCRdb, only in-frame clones are kept and a portion is missing. The data contain some 94,000 clones, roughly 95% of them seen just once; the ten biggest clones take up 2% to 2.5%. The TCR sequence derives from an adult with an advanced solid tumor such as melanoma, head and neck, liver or kidney cancer. The sample consisted of CD4+ or CD8+ T cells sorted from blood, taken in a trial of the OX40 agonist ivuxolimab. The chain carries TRBV5-1 and TRBJ2-7, with 7 bases aligning to TRBD1. The CDR3 region is CASSLELGQSSYEQYF. Here the CDR3 DNA reads TGCGCCAGCAGCTTGGAACTGGGACAGAGCTCCTACGAGCAGTACTTC.